The present T cell receptor beta chain was sequenced within a study of CD8 T cells in Susac syndrome. General study results and limits: The study's TCR sequencing and HLA analysis covered a relatively small number of individuals, and the study acknowledged this.

CD8+ and CD4+ T cells taken from blood had their TCR beta sequenced. Age- and sex-matched healthy donors served as the control group. It was with random hexamers that roughly 0.5 to 1 ug RNA was reverse transcribed. The TCR beta CDR3 was amplified by immunoSEQ multiplex PCR across 54 Vbeta, 13 Jbeta. Each CDR3 protein is one row after TCRdb ran MiXCR on the immunoSEQ multiplex PCR reads. Of approximately 170,000 distinct CDR3 sequences detected, just over 90% appear once; the ten largest clones hold 0.08%. The CDR3 is made up of 12 amino acids. Germline loops: CDR1 MDHEN, CDR2 SYDVKM. V dropped 6 bases and J dropped 4 bases, with 9 bases sitting between them. Of note for this clonotype: The antigen remains unidentified.

The receptor comes from a human donor in good health. This rearrangement joins TRBV28 to TRBJ1-2, with unresolved D. What was sequenced was CD4+ T cells from PBMCs. CDR3 in amino acids: CASSLDPYGYTF. The DNA for the CDR3 is TGTGCCAGCAGCCTTGACCCCTATGGCTACACCTTC.